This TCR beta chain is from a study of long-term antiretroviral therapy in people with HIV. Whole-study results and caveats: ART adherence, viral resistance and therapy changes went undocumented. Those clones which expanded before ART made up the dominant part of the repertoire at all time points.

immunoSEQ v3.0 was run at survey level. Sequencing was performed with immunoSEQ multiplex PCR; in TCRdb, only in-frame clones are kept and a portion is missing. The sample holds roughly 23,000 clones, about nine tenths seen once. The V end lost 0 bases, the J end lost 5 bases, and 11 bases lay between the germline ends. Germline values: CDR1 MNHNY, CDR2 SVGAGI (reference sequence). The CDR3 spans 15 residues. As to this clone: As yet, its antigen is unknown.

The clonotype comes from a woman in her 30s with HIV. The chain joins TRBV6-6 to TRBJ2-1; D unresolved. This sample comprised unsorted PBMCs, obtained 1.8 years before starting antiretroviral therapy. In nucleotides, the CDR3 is TGTGCCAGCAGTTACTCGGTTAATCAAAACAATGAGCAGTTCTTC. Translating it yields CASSYSVNQNNEQFF.